The 25 T cell receptor beta chains below all came from one sample that was sequenced in a study of blood T cell repertoires in COVID-19. Produced via immunoSEQ multiplex PCR; TCRdb's table is partial and in-frame only. The sample carries 200,000 to 250,000 clones, approximately 78% recorded once. Sample: peripheral blood. The receptors shown here come from a woman in her 70s with COVID-19, enrolled during active disease.

The chain recombines TRBV6-6 with TRBJ1-4, with 9 bases lining up with TRBD1. This CDR3 region has 16 residues. J was trimmed by 7 bases and V by 6 bases; bases with no gene match: 12. Looked up from germline, CDR1 is MNHNY and CDR2 is SVGAGI (reference sequence). As DNA, the CDR3 is TGTGCCAGCAGGCATACTACAGGGGGCGAGGTTGAAAAACTGTTTTTT. Its translation is CASRHTTGGEVEKLFF.

The chain recombines TRBV29-1 with TRBJ2-3; 10 bases match TRBD2. Germline V gives CDR1 SQVTM, CDR2 ANQGSEA. The CDR3 contains 14 residues. Germline trimming cut 6 bases from V and 3 bases from J; bases unmatched to any gene: 6. CDR3 DNA: TGCAGCGTCGCAGCGGGAGGGTTTACAGATACGCAGTATTTT. It codes for CSVAAGGFTDTQYF.

This rearrangement joins TRBV7-3 to TRBJ2-3; D gene uncertain. V shed 0 bases and J shed 6 bases, with 16 bases lying between them. The CDR3 has 16 residues. Germline V gives CDR1 SGHTA, CDR2 FQGTGA. The CDR3 region is CASSLTGYYSSDTQYF. The CDR3 DNA reads as TGTGCCAGCAGCTTAACCGGCTACTACTCCTCGGATACGCAGTATTTT.

V gene TRBV11-3 combines with J gene TRBJ2-1, with 12 bases aligning to TRBD2. The CDR3 contains 18 residues. V lost 2 bases and J lost 1; bases outside the gene matches: 6. In germline, CDR1 is SGHNT, CDR2 YENEEA. The CDR3: CASSLRTSGIRSYNEQFF. The DNA for the CDR3 is TGTGCCAGCAGCTTACGGACTAGCGGGATTCGGTCCTACAATGAGCAGTTCTTC. Full variable domain (outside the CDR3, taken from reference TRBV11-3 and TRBJ2-1): EAGVVQSPRYKIIEKKQPVAFWCNPISGHNTLYWYLQNLGQGPELLIRYENEEAVDDSQLPKDRFSAERLKGVDSTLKIQPAELGDSAVYLCASSLRTSGIRSYNEQFFGPGTRLTVL.

V and J are TRBV2 and TRBJ2-1; TRBD1 matches 8 bases. Germline assignment: CDR1 SNHLY and CDR2 FYNNEI. Losses at the gene ends were 5 bases for V and 5 bases for J; bases not matched to a gene: 2. This CDR3 spans 13 amino acids. The CDR3 DNA reads TGTGCCAGCAGTCTGGGACAGGACAATGAGCAGTTCTTC. This encodes CASSLGQDNEQFF.

The chain combines TRBV7-6 with TRBJ1-2; no reliable D call. Germline CDR1 reads SGHVS; CDR2 reads FNYEAQ. The CDR3 is made up of 16 amino acids. V was clipped by 6 bases and J by 6 bases, with 23 bases between them. As DNA, the CDR3 is TGTGCCAGCAGTCAGGACGGGATGAGACTCATGGATGGCTACACCTTC. Translating gives CASSQDGMRLMDGYTF.

This clone was seen only a few times. V is TRBV18 and J is TRBJ1-1; 8 nucleotides align to TRBD1. The CDR3 contains 16 residues. Germline values: CDR1 KGHSH, CDR2 LQKENI. Losses at the gene ends were 4 bases for V and 2 bases for J; bases not matched to a gene: 9. CDR3 region: CASSRRTGNINTEAFF. Written as DNA, the CDR3 is TGTGCCAGCTCACGACGGACAGGGAATATAAACACTGAAGCTTTCTTT.

CDR3: CSVVRSNTGELFF. CDR3 sequence (DNA): TGCAGCGTTGTCAGGTCGAACACCGGGGAGCTGTTTTTT. The V and J genes are TRBV29-1 and TRBJ2-2; D is undetermined. This CDR3 contains 13 residues. Trimming removed 4 bases from V and 0 bases from J, with 6 bases in between. CDR1 and CDR2 (germline): SQVTM, ANQGSEA.

This clone was found once. The genes are TRBV9 and TRBJ2-3; D possibly corresponds to TRBD1 (6 bases). V dropped 2 bases and J dropped 2 bases, with 12 bases sitting between them. This CDR3 comprises 15 residues. Germline CDR1 SGDLS, CDR2 YYNGEE. CDR3 protein: CASSVIWGPTDTQYF. The CDR3 DNA reads TGTGCCAGCAGCGTGATCTGGGGGCCCACAGATACGCAGTATTTT.

The chain couples TRBV5-6 to TRBJ1-6; TRBD1 agrees at 11 bases. V dropped 3 bases and J dropped 0; count of bases not matched to a gene: 2. This CDR3 spans 17 amino acids. The germline V gene has CDR1 SGHDT and CDR2 YYEEEE. CDR3 sequence: CASSWGTGGSYNSPLHF. The CDR3 nucleotides are TGTGCCAGCAGCTGGGGGACAGGGGGCTCCTATAATTCACCCCTCCACTTT.

V usage is TRBV5-1 and J usage is TRBJ1-1; D is perhaps TRBD1 (6 bases). Per germline, CDR1 SGHRS and CDR2 YFSETQ. V was trimmed by 3 bases and J by 5 bases, leaving 20 bases between them. The CDR3 length is 16 residues. CDR3 coding DNA: TGCGCCAGCAGCTCCGGGACACTACTCCGAAGGACTGAAGCTTTCTTT. Encoded protein: CASSSGTLLRRTEAFF. The whole variable domain, filled in from reference TRBV5-1 and TRBJ1-1, reads KAGVTQTPRYLIKTRGQQVTLSCSPISGHRSVSWYQQTPGQGLQFLFEYFSETQRNKGNFPGRFSGRQFSNSRSEMNVSTLELGDSALYLCASSSGTLLRRTEAFFGQGTRLTVV.

This chain connects TRBV5-4 to TRBJ2-1; D possibly corresponds to TRBD2 (5 bases). The germline V gene has CDR1 SGHNT and CDR2 YYREEE (reference sequence). This CDR3 has 14 amino acids. V was trimmed by 1 base and J by 3 bases, leaving 8 bases between them. CDR3 nucleotides: TGTGCCAGCAGCTTGCGGGGATTCTACAATGAGCAGTTCTTC. Its protein is CASSLRGFYNEQFF.

V and J are TRBV9 and TRBJ2-1; 9 bases map to TRBD2. The ends lost 0 bases at V and 2 bases at J; junction bases unmatched: 3. CDR1 is SGDLS, CDR2 YYNGEE, per germline. This CDR3 comprises 16 residues. CDR3 sequence: CASSVDPSGAYNEQFF. The CDR3 nucleotides are TGTGCCAGCAGCGTAGATCCTAGCGGGGCCTACAATGAGCAGTTCTTC.

The chain is built from TRBV5-1 and TRBJ2-1; tentative D call: TRBD2 (5 bases). The length of the CDR3 is 14 residues. V lost 10 bases to trimming and J lost 4 bases, with 18 bases between them. In germline, CDR1 is SGHRS, CDR2 YFSETQ. The CDR3 reads CAASSGPSYNEQFF. For the CDR3, the DNA is TGCGCCGCCAGCAGCGGCCCCTCTTACAATGAGCAGTTCTTC.

The genes are TRBV18 and TRBJ2-7; 8 bases agree with TRBD1. The CDR3 is 15 residues long. CDR1 is KGHSH, CDR2 LQKENI, per germline. Germline trimming cut 6 bases from V and 0 bases from J; bases unmatched to any gene: 7. CDR3 amino acids: CASSVGQVISYEQYF. The DNA of the CDR3 is TGTGCCAGCTCGGTGGGACAGGTTATCTCCTACGAGCAGTACTTC. Together with reference TRBV18 and TRBJ2-7, the CDR3 gives the full variable domain: NAGVMQNPRHLVRRRGQEARLRCSPMKGHSHVYWYRQLPEEGLKFMVYLQKENIIDESGMPKERFSAEFPKEGPSILRIQQVVRGDSAAYFCASSVGQVISYEQYFGPGTRLTVT.

The genes are TRBV4-1 and TRBJ2-3; a weak D match, TRBD1 (5 bases). V gave up 6 bases and J gave up 1 base, with 14 bases separating them. This CDR3 has 15 amino acids. Germline loops: CDR1 MGHRA, CDR2 YSYEKL. CDR3 bases: TGCGCCAGCAGTTCTAACCAAGGGGGCACAGATACGCAGTATTTT. It translates to CASSSNQGGTDTQYF.

This clone has more than one count but fewer than ten. This chain links TRBV11-2 with TRBJ2-1; 10 nucleotides match TRBD2. This CDR3 is 14 amino acids long. In germline, CDR1 is SGHAT, CDR2 FQNNGV. V shed 8 bases and J 8 bases; nucleotides not matched to a gene: 9. The CDR3 nucleotides read TGTGCCAGCCGCGTACTAGCGGGACTTGATGAGCAGTTCTTC. This codes for CASRVLAGLDEQFF.

The J gene is TRBJ2-2, the V gene TRBV15, with 9 bases fitting TRBD2. CDR3 length: 19 amino acids. The J segment lost 7 bases and the V segment lost 6 bases, leaving 21 bases of the junction unmatched. Germline V gene sequence: CDR1 LNHNV, CDR2 YYDKDF (reference sequence). For the CDR3, the DNA is TGTGCCACCAGTAGCCGCGGCTTGGAAGCGGGAGGACTGGGCGGGGAGCTGTTTTTT. As protein: CATSSRGLEAGGLGGELFF.

V is TRBV5-1 and J is TRBJ1-3, with TRBD1 as a possible D gene (5 bases). The CDR3 contains 14 residues. Germline-derived CDR1 and CDR2 are SGHRS and YFSETQ. V shed 3 bases and J shed 0 bases, with 7 bases lying between them. CDR3 nucleotide sequence: TGCGCCAGCAGCTCAGGGTTCTCTGGAAACACCATATATTTT. This codes for CASSSGFSGNTIYF.

As regards this clone: The sample contains more than one DNA sequence encoding this CDR3. The chain combines TRBV18 with TRBJ1-3; tentative D call: TRBD1 (6 bases). The CDR3 has 15 amino acids. V was pared by 3 bases and J by 4 bases, with 13 bases between. Germline lookup yields CDR1 KGHSH and CDR2 LQKENI. The CDR3 nucleotides are TGTGCCAGCTCACCTATCGACAGGTCCGGAAACACCATATATTTT. Amino acids: CASSPIDRSGNTIYF. The full variable domain, in which reference TRBV18 and TRBJ1-3 provide the parts outside the CDR3, is NAGVMQNPRHLVRRRGQEARLRCSPMKGHSHVYWYRQLPEEGLKFMVYLQKENIIDESGMPKERFSAEFPKEGPSILRIQQVVRGDSAAYFCASSPIDRSGNTIYFGEGSWLTVV.

V usage is TRBV30 and J usage is TRBJ2-1; D is possibly TRBD1 (6 bases). This CDR3 spans 14 amino acids. Per germline, CDR1 GTSNPN and CDR2 SVGIG (reference sequence). V shed 3 bases and J shed 3 bases, with 12 bases lying between them. The CDR3 region is CAWRGQGGYNEQFF. The CDR3 region has the DNA TGTGCCTGGAGAGGACAAGGGGGCTACAATGAGCAGTTCTTC.

This sequence joins TRBV7-9 and TRBJ1-2, with 8 bases matching TRBD1. The germline V gene encodes CDR1 SEHNR and CDR2 FQNEAQ (reference sequence). V trimming: 5 bases; J trimming: 4 bases; junction bases outside the gene matches: 9. This CDR3 is 15 amino acids long. The chain's CDR3 is CASSTMDRDPYGYTF. Here the CDR3 DNA reads TGTGCCAGCAGCACTATGGACAGGGACCCCTATGGCTACACCTTC.

The chain carries TRBV7-9 and TRBJ1-2; 8 bases are shared with TRBD1. This CDR3 comprises 15 residues. V was clipped by 4 bases and J by 5 bases; unmatched bases: 9. Germline V CDR1 and CDR2: SEHNR, FQNEAQ (reference sequence). CDR3 loop: CASSSSGGSSYGYTF. The CDR3 nucleotides read TGTGCCAGCAGCTCATCAGGGGGCTCCTCTTATGGCTACACCTTC.

The chain employs TRBV6-6 and TRBJ2-7; no definite D call. This CDR3 is 12 amino acids long. Trimming stripped 6 bases from V and 0 bases from J, with 6 bases between. CDR1 MNHNY and CDR2 SVGAGI come from the germline V gene (reference sequence). The CDR3 loop is CASRAGSYEQYF. The CDR3 coding sequence is TGTGCCAGCAGGGCAGGCTCCTACGAGCAGTACTTC.

The V and J genes are TRBV18 and TRBJ1-5; the D gene is possibly TRBD1 (5 bases). The germline V gene encodes CDR1 KGHSH and CDR2 LQKENI. The CDR3 covers 14 residues. The V end lost 6 bases, the J end lost 7 bases, and 16 bases lay between the germline ends. The CDR3 spells CASSTQGNGQPQHF. The CDR3 nucleotides read TGTGCCAGCTCGACCCAGGGAAACGGGCAGCCCCAGCATTTT.